This TCR beta chain comes out of a study of CD8 T cells in ankylosing spondylitis. Study results and caveats: Characteristic of ankylosing spondylitis blood, it appeared, was a TCR beta motif comprising about eight highly homologous variants. Researchers reportedly found disease-linked clones significantly enriched in matched ankylosing spondylitis synovial fluid.

The V end lost 3 bases, the J end lost 3 bases, and 3 bases lay between the germline ends. The CDR3 totals 11 residues. This clonotype was recorded at least ten times. Its antigen is unidentified. TCRdb reprocessed the 5' RACE reads with MiXCR, giving one entry per CDR3 protein. The sample gives around 210,000 distinct CDR3 sequences, less than 9.5% of which show up once; around 4.9% is in the top ten. The chain has TRBV12-3 or TRBV12-4 and TRBJ2-7; no clear D gene. The sample taken for sequencing was blood, either unsorted or a sorted T cell fraction (not recorded which). The receptor comes from a female donor with ankylosing spondylitis or in good health (not recorded which). CDR3 amino acids: CASSFHYEQYF. CDR3 nucleotide sequence: TGTGCCAGCAGTTTCCACTACGAGCAGTACTTC.